This T cell receptor (beta chain) was sequenced for a study of T cells in Graves' hyperthyroidism and ophthalmopathy. Study-level findings and limits: Blood also held most thyroid clonotypes expanded beyond 0.001.

This clonotype was picked up many times. Antigen unknown. Template material for amplifying TCR beta CDR3 regions consisted of RNA transcripts. The TCR CDR3 first-round RT-PCR relied on the HTBI primer set. From the multiplex PCR reads, TCRdb called clonotypes with MiXCR, one entry per CDR3 protein. The repertoire consists of hundreds of thousands of distinct CDR3 sequences, with around 40% occurring once and the leading ten covering about a third. Germline loops: CDR1 SQVTM, CDR2 ANQGSEA. Trimming cost V 3 bases and J 6 bases, with 17 bases left between them. The CDR3 consists of 14 residues. This receptor was taken from a woman aged 40 to 50 with Graves' hyperthyroidism. The V gene is TRBV29-1, the J gene TRBJ1-1, with D possibly being TRBD1 (6 bases). The specimen sequenced was blood. This chain's CDR3 is CSVDGRQAAAEAFF. CDR3 nucleotide sequence: TGCAGCGTTGACGGGAGACAGGCGGCCGCTGAAGCTTTCTTT.